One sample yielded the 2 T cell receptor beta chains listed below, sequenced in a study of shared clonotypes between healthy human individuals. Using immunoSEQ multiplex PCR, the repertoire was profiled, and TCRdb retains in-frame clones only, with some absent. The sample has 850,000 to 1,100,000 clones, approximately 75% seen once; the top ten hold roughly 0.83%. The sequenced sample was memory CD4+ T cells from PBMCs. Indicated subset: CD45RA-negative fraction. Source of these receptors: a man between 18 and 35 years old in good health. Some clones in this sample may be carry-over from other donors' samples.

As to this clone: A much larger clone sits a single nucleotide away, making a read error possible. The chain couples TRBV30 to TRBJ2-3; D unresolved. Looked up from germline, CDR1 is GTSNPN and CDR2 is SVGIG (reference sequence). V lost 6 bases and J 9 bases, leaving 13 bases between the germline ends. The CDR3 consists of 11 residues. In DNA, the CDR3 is TGTGCCTGTTCCCTAAGCAACACGCAGTATTTT. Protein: CACSLSNTQYF. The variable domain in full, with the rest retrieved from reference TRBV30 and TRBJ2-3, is SQTIHQWPATLVQPVGSPLSLECTVEGTSNPNLYWYRQAAGRGLQLLFYSVGIGQISSEVPQNLSASRPQDRQFILSSKKLLLSDSGFYLCACSLSNTQYFGPGTRLTVL.

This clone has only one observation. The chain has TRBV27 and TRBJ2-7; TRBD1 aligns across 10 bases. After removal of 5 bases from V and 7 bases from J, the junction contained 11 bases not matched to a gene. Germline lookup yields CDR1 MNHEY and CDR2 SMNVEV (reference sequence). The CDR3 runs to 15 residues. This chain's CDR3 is CASSPTGTGAGEQYF. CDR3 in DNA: TGTGCCAGCAGTCCTACCGGGACAGGGGCGGGTGAGCAGTACTTC.